The 8 T cell receptor beta chains below come from one sample, sequenced in a study of T cell responses to AZD1222 COVID-19 vaccine. Produced via immunoSEQ multiplex PCR; TCRdb's table is partial and in-frame only. The sample contains roughly 100,000 clones, over 75% of which appear only once. The material sequenced was peripheral blood, taken on day 0 of AZD1222 vaccination. Receptors were obtained from an adult in good health.

The J gene is TRBJ2-3, the V gene TRBV9; D possibly uses TRBD1 or TRBD2 (5 bases each). The germline V and J ends were trimmed by 6 bases and 2 bases, with 16 bases remaining between them. CDR1 is SGDLS and CDR2 is YYNGEE in the germline V gene. The CDR3 runs 15 residues. The CDR3 loop is CASNSRGRATDTQYF. The DNA of the CDR3 is TGTGCCAGCAATTCCCGGGGACGGGCCACAGATACGCAGTATTTT.

The chain combines TRBV11-3 with TRBJ1-6; 7 bases map to TRBD1. In germline, CDR1 is SGHNT, CDR2 YENEEA. This CDR3 contains 13 residues. Germline trimming cut 4 bases from V and 13 bases from J; bases unmatched to any gene: 7. CDR3 in amino acids: CASSSSQGLPLHF. CDR3 nucleotide sequence: TGTGCCAGCAGCTCTTCACAGGGGTTGCCCCTCCACTTT.

The V and J genes are TRBV6-5 and TRBJ2-3, with D uncertain. Per the germline V gene, CDR1 is MNHEY and CDR2 is SVGAGI. V was pared by 5 bases and J by 2 bases, with 11 bases between. The CDR3 length is 14 residues. CDR3 sequence reads: CASSQIYATDTQYF. The CDR3 DNA sequence: TGTGCCAGCAGTCAAATCTATGCCACAGATACGCAGTATTTT.

The V call is TRBV4-1, the J call TRBJ2-6; 7 bases match TRBD1. The CDR3 is 15 amino acids. The ends lost 4 bases at V and 1 base at J; junction bases unmatched: 1. Germline CDR1 is MGHRA and CDR2 is YSYEKL. The CDR3 DNA sequence: TGCGCCAGCAGCCCGACAGGGTCTGGGGCCAACGTCCTGACTTTC. This translates into CASSPTGSGANVLTF.

The chain combines TRBV7-2 with TRBJ2-2; no reliable D call. Trimming took 4 bases from V and 0 from J, leaving 9 bases between them. CDR1 is SGHTA, CDR2 FQGNSA, per germline. This CDR3 contains 15 residues. Here the CDR3 reads CASSWSSTNTGELFF. For the CDR3, the DNA is TGTGCCAGCAGCTGGTCTTCTACGAACACCGGGGAGCTGTTTTTT.

This sequence joins TRBV5-6 and TRBJ2-2, with D unresolved. Trimming took off 0 bases at V and 0 bases at J, with 6 bases between the two ends. The CDR3 totals 15 residues. In germline, CDR1 is SGHDT, CDR2 YYEEEE. CDR3 sequence: CASSLVRPNTGELFF. The CDR3 region has the DNA TGTGCCAGCAGCTTGGTTAGGCCGAACACCGGGGAGCTGTTTTTT.

The genes are TRBV5-1 and TRBJ2-1; 8 nucleotides line up with TRBD2. Per germline, CDR1 SGHRS and CDR2 YFSETQ. The length of the CDR3 is 14 residues. The V gene end was trimmed by 5 bases and the J gene end by 10 bases; junction bases not matched to a gene: 11. The CDR3 here is CASRATSAAQEQFF. DNA for the CDR3: TGCGCCAGCAGGGCGACTAGCGCGGCCCAGGAGCAGTTCTTC.

The chain has TRBV20-1 and TRBJ1-2; D is ambiguous. The CDR3 has 10 amino acids. Between the trimmed V and J ends, which lost 3 bases and 8 bases, there was a span of 7 bases. Germline CDR1 DFQATT, CDR2 SNEGSKA (reference sequence). The CDR3 loop is CSASAGGYTF. The CDR3 bases are TGCAGTGCTAGTGCAGGCGGCTACACCTTC.